A single TCR beta chain is shown here with its context. What it recognizes is unknown. Profiled with immunoSEQ multiplex PCR; TCRdb holds only in-frame clones, not every one. The sample lists around 90,000 clones, roughly 91% seen once, with less than 0.5% in the top ten. The data were taken from a study of graft-versus-host responses after intestinal transplantation. Study conclusions and caveats: Allograft clonal ratios (graft-versus-host to host-versus-graft) were high in patients who had graft-donor T cell macrochimerism.

Germline V lookup: CDR1 LNHDA, CDR2 SQIVND (reference sequence). This CDR3 has 14 residues. Unmatched junction bases numbered 7, after V lost 8 bases and J lost 3 bases. The V call is TRBV19, the J call TRBJ2-3; 8 nucleotides line up with TRBD2. The sample here was unstimulated CD8+ T cells sorted from spleen or lymph node cells, taken before intestinal transplant. The receptor's source is a human donor who received an intestinal transplant. The CDR3 reads CASLASGSTDTQYF. CDR3 bases: TGTGCCAGTTTGGCGAGCGGGAGTACAGATACGCAGTATTTT.